This TCR beta chain is drawn from a study of beta chain features in type 1 diabetes. A word on this clone: What it binds is unknown.

Study results and limitations: The study found moderately but significantly shorter TCRB CDR3s in all four CD4+ subsets of Type 1 diabetes patients. VDJ junctions in type 1 diabetes patients carried more deletions and fewer insertions.

The entirety of the isolated RNA underwent reverse transcription, so expressed TCRB transcripts were sequenced. Sequencing of naive, central memory and regulatory T cell samples gave an average of about 3.57 million reads. Clones were read by immunoSEQ multiplex PCR, and TCRdb kept only the in-frame ones, dropping some. This sample yields about 700,000 clones, of which 13% are seen a single time; 0.02% to 0.025% belongs to the top ten. V gave up 6 bases and J gave up 3 bases; unmatched junction bases: 9. The CDR3 is 15 residues long. The germline V gene has CDR1 SGHTA and CDR2 FQGNSA. Sorted cells reached over 98% purity in every population.

The TCR comes from a man aged 18 to 30 with type 1 diabetes. Input material: naive CD4+ T cells from blood. This rearrangement joins TRBV7-2 to TRBJ2-7, with 9 bases aligning to TRBD1. CDR3 nucleotides: TGTGCCAGCAGGAACCGGAGGGGACAGGGCTACGAGCAGTACTTC. Protein sequence: CASRNRRGQGYEQYF.